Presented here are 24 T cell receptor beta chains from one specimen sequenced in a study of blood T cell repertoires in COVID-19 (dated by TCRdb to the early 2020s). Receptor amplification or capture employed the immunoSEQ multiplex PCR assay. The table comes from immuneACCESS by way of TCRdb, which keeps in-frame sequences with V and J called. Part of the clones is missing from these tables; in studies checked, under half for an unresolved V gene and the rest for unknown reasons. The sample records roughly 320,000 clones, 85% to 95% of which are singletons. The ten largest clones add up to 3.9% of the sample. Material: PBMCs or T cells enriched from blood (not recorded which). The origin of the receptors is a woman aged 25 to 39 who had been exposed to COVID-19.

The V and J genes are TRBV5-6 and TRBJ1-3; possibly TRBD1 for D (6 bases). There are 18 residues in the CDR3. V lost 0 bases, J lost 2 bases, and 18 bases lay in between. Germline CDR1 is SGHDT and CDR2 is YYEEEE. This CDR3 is CASSLAIGQLAPGNTIYF. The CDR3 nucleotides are TGTGCCAGCAGCTTGGCTATAGGACAGCTCGCGCCTGGAAACACCATATATTTT.

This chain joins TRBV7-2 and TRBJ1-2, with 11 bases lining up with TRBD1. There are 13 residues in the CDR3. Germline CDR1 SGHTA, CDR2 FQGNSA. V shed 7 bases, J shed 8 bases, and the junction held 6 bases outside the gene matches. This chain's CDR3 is CASTDRGLIGYTF. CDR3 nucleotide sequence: TGTGCCAGCACGGACAGGGGGCTCATCGGCTACACCTTC.

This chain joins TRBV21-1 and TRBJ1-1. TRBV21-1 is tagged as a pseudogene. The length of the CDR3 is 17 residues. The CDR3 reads CASSKVNGGPQNTEAFF. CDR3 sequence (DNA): TGTGCCAGCAGCAAAGTGAACGGGGGGCCACAGAACACTGAAGCTTTCTTT.

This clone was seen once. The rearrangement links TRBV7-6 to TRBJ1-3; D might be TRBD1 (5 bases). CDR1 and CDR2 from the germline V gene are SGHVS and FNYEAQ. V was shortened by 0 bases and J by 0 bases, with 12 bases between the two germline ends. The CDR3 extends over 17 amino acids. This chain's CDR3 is CASSLAPGKSSGNTIYF. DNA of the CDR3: TGTGCCAGCAGCTTAGCGCCAGGGAAGAGCTCTGGAAACACCATATATTTT.

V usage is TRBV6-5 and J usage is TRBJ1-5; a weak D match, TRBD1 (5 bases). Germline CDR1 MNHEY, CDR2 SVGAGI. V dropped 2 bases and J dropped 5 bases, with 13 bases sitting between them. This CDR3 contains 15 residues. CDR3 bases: TGTGCCAGCAGTTACGGTGGGGCGGCTGATCAGCCCCAGCATTTT. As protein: CASSYGGAADQPQHF.

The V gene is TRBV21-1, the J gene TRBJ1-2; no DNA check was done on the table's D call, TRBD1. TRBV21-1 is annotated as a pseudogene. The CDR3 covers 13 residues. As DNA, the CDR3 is TGTGCCAGCAGCGACAGGGCAGCCTATGGCTACACCTTC. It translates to CASSDRAAYGYTF.

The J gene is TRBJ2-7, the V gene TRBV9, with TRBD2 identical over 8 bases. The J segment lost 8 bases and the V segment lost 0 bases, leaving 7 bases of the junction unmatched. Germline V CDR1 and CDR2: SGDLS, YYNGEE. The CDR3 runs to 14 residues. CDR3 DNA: TGTGCCAGCAGCGTAGACGGGGGGGCTATTAAGCAGTACTTC. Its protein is CASSVDGGAIKQYF.

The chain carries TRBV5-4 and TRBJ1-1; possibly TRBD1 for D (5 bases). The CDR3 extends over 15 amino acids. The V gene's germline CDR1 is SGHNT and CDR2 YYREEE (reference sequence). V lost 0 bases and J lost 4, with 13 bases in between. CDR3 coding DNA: TGTGCCAGCAGCTTGGTGGGGCCTATCGGCACTGAAGCTTTCTTT. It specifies CASSLVGPIGTEAFF.

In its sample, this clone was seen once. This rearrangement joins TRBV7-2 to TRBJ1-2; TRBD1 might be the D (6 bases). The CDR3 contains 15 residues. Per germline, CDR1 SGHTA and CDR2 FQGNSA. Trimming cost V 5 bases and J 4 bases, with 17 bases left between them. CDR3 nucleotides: TGTGCCAGCAGCCTGCTTGGGGGCGCGGGCTATGGCTACACCTTC. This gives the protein CASSLLGGAGYGYTF.

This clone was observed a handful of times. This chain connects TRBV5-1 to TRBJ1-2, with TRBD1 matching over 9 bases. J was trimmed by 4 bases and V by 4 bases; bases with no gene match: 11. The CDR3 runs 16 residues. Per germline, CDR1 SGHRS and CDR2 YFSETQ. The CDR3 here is CASSPGTGRGFYGYTF. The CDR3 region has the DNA TGCGCCAGCAGCCCCGGGACAGGGAGAGGATTCTATGGCTACACCTTC.

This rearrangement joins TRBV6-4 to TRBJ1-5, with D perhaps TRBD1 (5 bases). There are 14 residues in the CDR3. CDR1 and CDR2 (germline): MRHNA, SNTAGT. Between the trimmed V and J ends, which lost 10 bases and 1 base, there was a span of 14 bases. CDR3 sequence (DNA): TGTGCCACCTCTCCGGGGGTGAGCAATCAGCCCCAGCATTTT. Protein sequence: CATSPGVSNQPQHF.

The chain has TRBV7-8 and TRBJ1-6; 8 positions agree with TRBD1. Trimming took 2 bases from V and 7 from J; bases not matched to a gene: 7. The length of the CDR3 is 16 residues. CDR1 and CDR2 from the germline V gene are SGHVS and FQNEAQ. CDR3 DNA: TGTGCCAGCAGCTTACGGACAGGGACGCGGAATTCACCCCTCCACTTT. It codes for CASSLRTGTRNSPLHF.

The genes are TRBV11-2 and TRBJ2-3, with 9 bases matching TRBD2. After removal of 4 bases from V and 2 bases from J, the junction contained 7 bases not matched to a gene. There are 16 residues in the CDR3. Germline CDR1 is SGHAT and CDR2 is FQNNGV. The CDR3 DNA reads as TGTGCCAGCAGCTCTACCGGGACTAGCCCCACAGATACGCAGTATTTT. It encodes CASSSTGTSPTDTQYF.

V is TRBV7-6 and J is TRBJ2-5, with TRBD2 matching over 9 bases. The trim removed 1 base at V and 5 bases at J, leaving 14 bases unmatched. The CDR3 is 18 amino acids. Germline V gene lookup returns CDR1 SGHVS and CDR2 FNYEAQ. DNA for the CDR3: TGTGCCAGCAGCTTAGTTGAGGGACTAGCCGATCTGTGGGAGACCCAGTACTTC. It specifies CASSLVEGLADLWETQYF.

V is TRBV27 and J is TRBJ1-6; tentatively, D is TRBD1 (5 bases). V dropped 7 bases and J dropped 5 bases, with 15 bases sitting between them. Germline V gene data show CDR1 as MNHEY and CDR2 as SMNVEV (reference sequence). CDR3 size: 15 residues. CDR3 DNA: TGTGCCAGCAAAAGGGGCAGGGCGGATAATTCACCCCTCCACTTT. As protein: CASKRGRADNSPLHF.

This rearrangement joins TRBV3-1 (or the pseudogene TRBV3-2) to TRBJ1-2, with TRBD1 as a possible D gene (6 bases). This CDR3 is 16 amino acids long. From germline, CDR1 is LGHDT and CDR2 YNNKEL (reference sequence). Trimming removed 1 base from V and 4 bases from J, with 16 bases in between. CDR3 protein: CASSQGLHRVIYGYTF. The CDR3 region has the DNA TGTGCCAGCAGCCAAGGATTACACAGGGTCATCTATGGCTACACCTTC.

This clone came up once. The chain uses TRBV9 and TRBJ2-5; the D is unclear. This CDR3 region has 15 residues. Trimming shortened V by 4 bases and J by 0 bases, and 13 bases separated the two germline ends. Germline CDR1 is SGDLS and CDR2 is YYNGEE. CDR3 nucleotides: TGTGCCAGCAGCCCCTCTTCCGGGTACCAAGAGACCCAGTACTTC. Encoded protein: CASSPSSGYQETQYF. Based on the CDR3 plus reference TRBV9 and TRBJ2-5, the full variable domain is DSGVTQTPKHLITATGQRVTLRCSPRSGDLSVYWYQQSLDQGLQFLIQYYNGEERAKGNILERFSAQQFPDLHSELNLSSLELGDSALYFCASSPSSGYQETQYFGPGTRLLVL.

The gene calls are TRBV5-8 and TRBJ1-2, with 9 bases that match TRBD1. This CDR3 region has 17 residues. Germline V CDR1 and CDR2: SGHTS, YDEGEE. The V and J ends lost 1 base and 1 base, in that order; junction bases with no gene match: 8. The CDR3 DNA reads TGTGCCAGCAGCTTGACGCCCGGGACAGGGCTTAACTATGGCTACACCTTC. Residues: CASSLTPGTGLNYGYTF.

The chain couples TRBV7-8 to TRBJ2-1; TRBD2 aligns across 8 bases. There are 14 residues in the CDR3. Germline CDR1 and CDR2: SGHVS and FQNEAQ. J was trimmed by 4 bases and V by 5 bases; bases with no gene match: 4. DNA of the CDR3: TGTGCCAGCAGCCCGGGACTAGAATACAATGAGCAGTTCTTC. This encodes CASSPGLEYNEQFF. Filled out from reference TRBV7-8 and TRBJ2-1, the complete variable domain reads GAGVSQSPRYKVAKRGQDVALRCDPISGHVSLFWYQQALGQGPEFLTYFQNEAQLDKSGLPSDRFFAERPEGSVSTLKIQRTQQEDSAVYLCASSPGLEYNEQFFGPGTRLTVL.

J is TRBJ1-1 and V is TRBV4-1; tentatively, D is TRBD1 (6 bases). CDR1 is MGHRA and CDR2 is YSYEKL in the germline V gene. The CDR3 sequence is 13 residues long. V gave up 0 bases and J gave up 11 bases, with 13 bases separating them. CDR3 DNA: TGCGCCAGCAGCCAAGATCGGGGGAGGGGGGCTTTCTTT. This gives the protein CASSQDRGRGAFF.

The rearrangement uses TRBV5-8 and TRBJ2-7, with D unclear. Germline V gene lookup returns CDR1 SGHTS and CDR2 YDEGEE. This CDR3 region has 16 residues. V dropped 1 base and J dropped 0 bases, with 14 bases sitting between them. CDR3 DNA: TGTGCCAGCAGCTTGTTCTTGGTAATGAGCTCCTACGAGCAGTACTTC. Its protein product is CASSLFLVMSSYEQYF.

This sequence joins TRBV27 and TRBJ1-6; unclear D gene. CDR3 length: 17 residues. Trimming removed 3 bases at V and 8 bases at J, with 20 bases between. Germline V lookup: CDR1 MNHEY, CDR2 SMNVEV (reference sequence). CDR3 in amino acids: CASSFQTPRRDDSPLHF. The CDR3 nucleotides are TGTGCCAGCAGTTTCCAGACACCCCGGAGGGATGATTCACCCCTCCACTTT.

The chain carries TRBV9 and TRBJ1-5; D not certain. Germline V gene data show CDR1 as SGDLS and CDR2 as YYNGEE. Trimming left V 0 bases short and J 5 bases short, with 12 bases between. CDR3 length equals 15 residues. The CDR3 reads CASSVGPLSHQPQHF. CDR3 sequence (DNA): TGTGCCAGCAGCGTAGGCCCCCTTAGTCATCAGCCCCAGCATTTT.

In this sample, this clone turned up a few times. The CDR3 is CASSLDMGASSSYEQYF. The CDR3 DNA follows: TGTGCCAGCAGCTTAGATATGGGGGCCTCATCTTCCTACGAGCAGTACTTC. The V gene is TRBV7-8, the J gene TRBJ2-7, with D maybe TRBD1 (6 bases). The germline V gene encodes CDR1 SGHVS and CDR2 FQNEAQ. Trimming removed 1 base at V and 1 base at J, with 17 bases between. The CDR3 has 17 amino acids.